The next 30 T cell receptor beta chains were all read from a single sample in a study of blood T cell repertoires in COVID-19. Measured with immunoSEQ multiplex PCR; TCRdb has only the in-frame clones, and not every one. The table includes more than 150,000 clones, roughly 88% detected once. The sample consisted of PBMCs or T cells enriched from blood (not recorded which). The receptors stem from a woman aged 55 to 70 who had recovered from COVID-19.

CDR3: CAWSPPGQYTF. For the CDR3, the DNA is TGTGCCTGGAGTCCACCGGGACAGTACACCTTC. The chain uses TRBV30 and TRBJ1-2, with 7 bases identical to TRBD1. The CDR3 has 11 amino acids. The ends lost 2 bases at V and 11 bases at J; junction bases unmatched: 5. Germline values: CDR1 GTSNPN, CDR2 SVGIG (reference sequence).

The J gene is TRBJ1-6, the V gene TRBV3-1 (or the pseudogene TRBV3-2); 8 bases agree with TRBD1. CDR1 LGHDT and CDR2 YNNKEL come from the germline V gene (reference sequence). The CDR3 has 17 residues. Unmatched junction bases numbered 6, after V lost 0 bases and J lost 5 bases. CDR3 in amino acids: CASSQERQGANNSPLHF. In nucleotides, the CDR3 is TGTGCCAGCAGCCAAGAACGTCAGGGGGCTAATAATTCACCCCTCCACTTT.

J is TRBJ2-3 and V is TRBV5-6; TRBD2 aligns across 10 bases. From germline, CDR1 is SGHDT and CDR2 YYEEEE. CDR3 length: 14 residues. Unmatched junction bases numbered 2, after V lost 3 bases and J lost 4 bases. CDR3 DNA: TGTGCCAGCAGCTCCGGACTAGCGGCAGATACGCAGTATTTT. Translation gives CASSSGLAADTQYF. The full variable domain, completed using reference TRBV5-6 and TRBJ2-3, is DAGVTQSPTHLIKTRGQQVTLRCSPKSGHDTVSWYQQALGQGPQFIFQYYEEEERQRGNFPDRFSGHQFPNYSSELNVNALLLGDSALYLCASSSGLAADTQYFGPGTRLTVL.

The chain couples TRBV6-5 to TRBJ2-7, with 8 positions matching TRBD1. This CDR3 region has 14 residues. Losses at the gene ends were 6 bases for V and 0 bases for J; bases not matched to a gene: 4. Per the germline V gene, CDR1 is MNHEY and CDR2 is SVGAGI. The DNA for the CDR3 is TGTGCCAGCAGGAGGGGGACAGGCTCCTACGAGCAGTACTTC. Encoded protein: CASRRGTGSYEQYF.

This chain connects TRBV5-4 to TRBJ1-4; possible D gene TRBD1, 5 bases. Trimming removed 3 bases from V and 2 bases from J, with 8 bases in between. CDR1 and CDR2 (germline): SGHNT, YYREEE (reference sequence). The CDR3 is made up of 14 amino acids. In DNA, the CDR3 is TGTGCCAGCAGCTCAGGGTCGACTAATGAAAAACTGTTTTTT. Its protein is CASSSGSTNEKLFF.

The J gene is TRBJ2-1, the V gene TRBV4-1; no clear D. From germline, CDR1 is MGHRA and CDR2 YSYEKL. Trimming stripped 0 bases from V and 4 bases from J, with 13 bases between. This CDR3 spans 16 amino acids. CDR3 sequence reads: CASSQDLVAGYNEQFF. CDR3 in DNA: TGCGCCAGCAGCCAAGATTTGGTAGCCGGTTACAATGAGCAGTTCTTC.

This clone was detected a few times. This sequence joins TRBV7-9 and TRBJ2-5; 9 nucleotides line up with TRBD1. V gave up 5 bases and J gave up 4 bases; unmatched junction bases: 20. The CDR3 loop spans 19 amino acids. Germline V gene data show CDR1 as SEHNR and CDR2 as FQNEAQ (reference sequence). The CDR3 bases are TGTGCCAGCAGCGCGGGTGTTTGGTATAGGGACAGGGTAGTAGAGACCCAGTACTTC. Protein: CASSAGVWYRDRVVETQYF.

Comment on this clone: The same CDR3 can be traced to other DNA sequences in this sample. The chain has TRBV3-1 (or the pseudogene TRBV3-2) and TRBJ1-1, with 8 bases identical to TRBD1. The germline CDR1 and CDR2 sequences are LGHDT and YNNKEL (reference sequence). After removal of 4 bases from V and 7 bases from J, the junction contained 2 bases not matched to a gene. This CDR3 comprises 12 residues. The CDR3 loop reads CASSPGQGEAFF. The CDR3, as DNA: TGTGCCAGCAGCCCCGGACAGGGTGAAGCTTTCTTT.

The chain employs TRBV6-5 and TRBJ2-6; D might be TRBD1 (5 bases). Germline values: CDR1 MNHEY, CDR2 SVGAGI. CDR3 length: 15 amino acids. Trimming cost V 2 bases and J 2 bases, with 7 bases left between them. For the CDR3, the DNA is TGTGCCAGCAGTTACCCGACAGCTGGGGCCAACGTCCTGACTTTC. Its protein is CASSYPTAGANVLTF.

A note on this clone: Other DNA sequences in this sample translate to the same CDR3. This sequence joins TRBV12-3 or TRBV12-4 and TRBJ1-3; D perhaps matches TRBD1 (6 bases). The CDR3 totals 13 residues. The ends were cut back, 6 bases at V and 1 base at J, with 7 bases in the middle. This CDR3 reads CASSRGSGNTIYF. CDR3 DNA: TGTGCCAGCAGCAGGGGATCTGGAAACACCATATATTTT.

This clone was picked up a small number of times. The rearrangement joins TRBV15 to TRBJ2-2; 10 bases align to TRBD1. Germline V gene sequence: CDR1 LNHNV, CDR2 YYDKDF (reference sequence). V gave up 5 bases and J gave up 6 bases; unmatched junction bases: 3. The CDR3 runs 14 residues. CDR3 DNA sequence: TGTGCCACCAGCCTCGGACAGGGGGCCGGGGAGCTGTTTTTT. Translating gives CATSLGQGAGELFF.

This chain uses TRBV7-2 with TRBJ2-1, with 9 nucleotides matching TRBD2. With 6 bases clipped from V and 0 bases from J, the junction kept 3 bases outside the gene matches. Germline CDR1 reads SGHTA; CDR2 reads FQGNSA. The CDR3 consists of 15 residues. CDR3 residues: CASRLAGSSYNEQFF. CDR3 coding DNA: TGTGCCAGCAGGCTAGCGGGAAGCTCCTACAATGAGCAGTTCTTC.

The chain links TRBV19 to TRBJ2-3; 9 bases line up with TRBD1. In germline, CDR1 is LNHDA, CDR2 SQIVND (reference sequence). The CDR3 spans 14 residues. Germline trimming cut 5 bases from V and 3 bases from J; bases unmatched to any gene: 3. Here the CDR3 reads CASSDRGVTDTQYF. The CDR3 nucleotides are TGTGCCAGTAGTGACAGGGGGGTAACAGATACGCAGTATTTT.

The chain has TRBV7-9 and TRBJ1-2, with a weak D call TRBD1 (6 bases). The CDR3 loop spans 15 amino acids. The V and J ends lost 6 bases and 3 bases respectively, with 17 bases between them. In germline, CDR1 is SEHNR, CDR2 FQNEAQ (reference sequence). The DNA of the CDR3 is TGTGCCAGCAGGTCAACAGGGCGTTCGGACTATGGCTACACCTTC. Translating it yields CASRSTGRSDYGYTF.

The chain is built from TRBV11-2 and TRBJ2-4; D unresolved. The CDR3 length is 14 residues. Germline V gives CDR1 SGHAT, CDR2 FQNNGV. Trimming removed 1 base at V and 4 bases at J, with 8 bases between. The CDR3 here is CASSLVSVKNIQYF. Here the CDR3 DNA reads TGTGCCAGCAGCTTAGTTTCAGTAAAAAACATTCAGTACTTC.

This chain links TRBV5-1 with TRBJ2-1; 8 bases are shared with TRBD2. Trimming cost V 4 bases and J 11 bases; bases outside gene matches: 14. Germline CDR1 and CDR2: SGHRS and YFSETQ. The CDR3 length is 15 residues. Here the CDR3 reads CASSRLGTSGQKQFF. DNA for the CDR3: TGCGCCAGCAGCCGTCTCGGTACTAGCGGCCAAAAGCAGTTCTTC.

The gene calls are TRBV19 and TRBJ1-5; 7 bases are a match to TRBD1. V shed 6 bases and J 0 bases; nucleotides not matched to a gene: 5. CDR1 and CDR2 from the germline V gene are LNHDA and SQIVND (reference sequence). The CDR3 contains 15 residues. The CDR3 reads CASRTTGNSNQPQHF. DNA of the CDR3: TGTGCCAGTAGGACGACAGGGAATAGCAATCAGCCCCAGCATTTT.

The rearrangement links TRBV6-5 to TRBJ1-6; 7 nucleotides match TRBD1. Germline V lookup: CDR1 MNHEY, CDR2 SVGAGI. Trimming removed 4 bases from V and 7 bases from J; junction bases left unmatched: 7. The CDR3 has 15 residues. The DNA for the CDR3 is TGTGCCAGCAGTTTTACACGACAGGGAAATTCACCCCTCCACTTT. Protein: CASSFTRQGNSPLHF.

The CDR3 loop is CASRFVRTTNEKLFF. In nucleotides, the CDR3 is TGTGCCAGCAGGTTTGTCAGGACAACTAATGAAAAACTGTTTTTT. V gene TRBV2 combines with J gene TRBJ1-4; D remains ambiguous. Trimming cost V 6 bases and J 0 bases, with 11 bases left between them. The CDR3 has 15 amino acids. Germline CDR1 reads SNHLY; CDR2 reads FYNNEI.

V gene TRBV5-6 combines with J gene TRBJ1-2; 8 positions match TRBD1. With 0 bases clipped from V and 8 bases from J, the junction kept 9 bases outside the gene matches. Germline V lookup: CDR1 SGHDT, CDR2 YYEEEE. The CDR3 sequence is 15 residues long. The CDR3 bases are TGTGCCAGCAGCTTGGGCAGGGGGCAGGCGGGAGGCTACACCTTC. Protein: CASSLGRGQAGGYTF.

The V gene is TRBV4-1, the J gene TRBJ2-7; the D is unclear. The V end lost 1 base, the J end lost 2 bases, and 9 bases lay between the germline ends. The CDR3 contains 14 residues. In germline, CDR1 is MGHRA, CDR2 YSYEKL. The CDR3 is CASSQVSVPYEQYF. In DNA form, the CDR3 reads TGCGCCAGCAGCCAAGTTTCCGTCCCCTACGAGCAGTACTTC.

V gene TRBV6-2 or TRBV6-3 combines with J gene TRBJ2-1, with a tentative D call TRBD2 (5 bases). Germline V gives CDR1 MNHEY, CDR2 SVGEGT. The CDR3 consists of 12 residues. V lost 6 bases to trimming and J lost 7 bases, with 10 bases between them. The CDR3 loop is CASSLRRNEQFF. CDR3 coding DNA: TGTGCCAGCAGCTTACGGAGGAATGAGCAGTTCTTC.

V and J are TRBV7-9 and TRBJ1-2, with D perhaps matching TRBD1 (6 bases). Germline V lookup: CDR1 SEHNR, CDR2 FQNEAQ (reference sequence). V lost 5 bases and J 3 bases, leaving 16 bases between the germline ends. The CDR3 covers 15 residues. In nucleotides, the CDR3 is TGTGCCAGCAGCATTGGGGGCCTCGGGGACTATGGCTACACCTTC. It encodes CASSIGGLGDYGYTF.

The chain has TRBV3-1 (or the pseudogene TRBV3-2) and TRBJ2-2; maybe TRBD2 (6 bases). The CDR3 contains 14 residues. From germline, CDR1 is LGHDT and CDR2 YNNKEL (reference sequence). The V and J ends lost 7 bases and 7 bases respectively, with 16 bases between them. This chain's CDR3 is CASTSLGGGGELFF. Written as DNA, the CDR3 is TGTGCCAGCACATCTCTGGGGGGAGGCGGGGAGCTGTTTTTT.

V gene TRBV19 combines with J gene TRBJ1-1; 7 nucleotides line up with TRBD1. CDR1 LNHDA and CDR2 SQIVND come from the germline V gene (reference sequence). Trimming removed 3 bases from V and 3 bases from J; junction bases left unmatched: 1. The CDR3 loop spans 13 amino acids. CDR3 sequence reads: CASSITGDTEAFF. In DNA, the CDR3 is TGTGCCAGTAGTATCACAGGGGACACTGAAGCTTTCTTT.

The CDR3 DNA reads TGTGCCAGCAGTCCGGCCGGGACTAGCGGGAGAAGGACCCAGTACTTC. As protein: CASSPAGTSGRRTQYF. The genes are TRBV28 and TRBJ2-5; 14 nucleotides align to TRBD2. CDR1 and CDR2 (germline): MDHEN, SYDVKM. V gave up 5 bases and J gave up 7 bases; unmatched junction bases: 9. There are 16 residues in the CDR3.

V and J are TRBV7-9 and TRBJ1-2; 7 nucleotides line up with TRBD1. The germline CDR1 and CDR2 sequences are SEHNR and FQNEAQ (reference sequence). Trimming at V came to 3 bases and at J to 8 bases, leaving 6 bases not matched to a gene. CDR3 length: 13 amino acids. In DNA form, the CDR3 reads TGTGCCAGCAGCTTGGGACAGCGAGACGGCTACACCTTC. Its translation: CASSLGQRDGYTF. The complete variable domain, with remaining parts taken from reference TRBV7-9 and TRBJ1-2, reads DTGVSQNPRHKITKRGQNVTFRCDPISEHNRLYWYRQTLGQGPEFLTYFQNEAQLEKSRLLSDRFSAERPKGSFSTLEIQRTEQGDSAMYLCASSLGQRDGYTFGSGTRLTVV.

The chain employs TRBV28 and TRBJ2-1; D is possibly TRBD2 (5 bases). The CDR3 consists of 14 residues. Deletions cut 4 bases from V and 6 bases from J, with 13 bases between. The germline gives CDR1 MDHEN, CDR2 SYDVKM. CDR3 DNA sequence: TGTGCCAGCAGTTCGGCCGGGATCGCCAATGAGCAGTTCTTC. Translated, it gives CASSSAGIANEQFF.

This clone appeared once. The rearrangement joins TRBV7-8 to TRBJ2-1, with 7 bases matching TRBD2. The V gene's germline CDR1 is SGHVS and CDR2 FQNEAQ. This CDR3 has 15 amino acids. V shed 7 bases and J 6 bases; nucleotides not matched to a gene: 12. The CDR3 nucleotides read TGTGCCAGCAACCTGGGCGGCGGGGGAACCAATGAGCAGTTCTTC. Amino acid sequence: CASNLGGGGTNEQFF.

The chain couples TRBV7-9 to TRBJ2-7; possible D gene TRBD2, 7 bases. In germline, CDR1 is SEHNR, CDR2 FQNEAQ (reference sequence). V was shortened by 4 bases and J by 7 bases, with 14 bases between the two germline ends. The CDR3 has 13 amino acids. This CDR3 reads CASSSVGGQEQYF. The CDR3 region has the DNA TGTGCCAGCAGCTCGGTCGGGGGGCAAGAGCAGTACTTC.